This entry lists 22 T cell receptor beta chains sequenced from one sample in a study of shared clonotypes between healthy human individuals. TCRdb keeps only in-frame clones here, not all; method: immunoSEQ multiplex PCR. The profile shows 2,100,000 or so clones, around 95% of them singletons. Material: naive CD4+ T cells sorted from blood. Indicated subset: CD45RA+ positively selected. These receptors were obtained from a man between 18 and 35 years old in good health.

The chain is built from TRBV6-5 and TRBJ1-1, with D uncertain. The CDR3 covers 13 residues. Trimming shortened V by 6 bases and J by 6 bases, and 14 bases separated the two germline ends. The germline V gene encodes CDR1 MNHEY and CDR2 SVGAGI. The CDR3 nucleotides are TGTGCCAGCAGCATAGGACTGGCCTCTGAAGCTTTCTTT. Translation gives CASSIGLASEAFF.

The gene calls are TRBV10-3 and TRBJ2-3; D might be TRBD2 (7 bases). Deletions cut 0 bases from V and 0 bases from J, with 13 bases between. The CDR3 has 17 amino acids. Germline CDR1 reads ENHRY; CDR2 reads SYGVKD. The CDR3 loop is CAISESGGAPSTDTQYF. CDR3 sequence (DNA): TGTGCCATCAGTGAGTCGGGGGGGGCGCCTAGCACAGATACGCAGTATTTT.

V usage is TRBV9 and J usage is TRBJ1-6, with D possibly matching TRBD1 (6 bases). The CDR3 contains 13 residues. The V gene lost 4 bases and the J gene lost 5 bases, with 7 bases spanning the gap. Germline loops: CDR1 SGDLS, CDR2 YYNGEE. The CDR3 DNA follows: TGTGCCAGCAGCCAGGGGCATAATTCACCCCTCCACTTT. Translation: CASSQGHNSPLHF.

Comment on this clone: The sample contains more than one DNA sequence encoding this CDR3. The chain joins TRBV2 to TRBJ1-6; a weak D match, TRBD1 (5 bases). V was shortened by 5 bases and J by 4 bases, with 9 bases between the two germline ends. The CDR3 runs to 14 residues. Germline V CDR1 and CDR2: SNHLY, FYNNEI. The CDR3 DNA sequence: TGTGCCAGCAGTCGGGACCGGTATAATTCACCCCTCCACTTT. It specifies CASSRDRYNSPLHF.

This sequence joins TRBV5-6 and TRBJ1-2; weak D call: TRBD1 (5 bases). CDR3 length: 15 amino acids. CDR1 and CDR2 (germline): SGHDT, YYEEEE. With 0 bases removed from V and 1 base from J, the gap between germline ends came to 10 bases. The CDR3: CASSLEAGINYGYTF. CDR3 sequence (DNA): TGTGCCAGCAGCTTGGAGGCAGGGATTAACTATGGCTACACCTTC.

In its sample, this clone was seen once. The V call is TRBV6-5, the J call TRBJ2-1, with 7 bases fitting TRBD1. With 2 bases clipped from V and 8 bases from J, the junction kept 3 bases outside the gene matches. This CDR3 spans 13 amino acids. Germline V gene sequence: CDR1 MNHEY, CDR2 SVGAGI. Written as DNA, the CDR3 is TGTGCCAGCAGTTACGCAGGGGGTCATGAGCAGTTCTTC. Translation: CASSYAGGHEQFF.

Comments on this clone: Other DNA sequences in this sample translate to the same CDR3. The chain carries TRBV11-2 and TRBJ2-7; 8 nucleotides match TRBD2. Germline V gene sequence: CDR1 SGHAT, CDR2 FQNNGV. The CDR3 length is 15 residues. V gave up 1 base and J gave up 1 base; unmatched junction bases: 3. CDR3 DNA: TGTGCCAGCAGCTTAGGTAGCGGGGTTTCCTACGAGCAGTACTTC. Translation: CASSLGSGVSYEQYF.

This clone was counted once. CDR3 loop: CASSPDRGPETQYF. The CDR3 DNA reads as TGTGCCAGCAGCCCTGATAGGGGCCCGGAGACCCAGTACTTC. The chain recombines TRBV7-9 with TRBJ2-5; possible D gene TRBD1, 5 bases. CDR1 SEHNR and CDR2 FQNEAQ come from the germline V gene (reference sequence). Trimming left V 5 bases short and J 5 bases short, with 15 bases between. The length of the CDR3 is 14 residues.

The chain carries TRBV1 and TRBJ2-5. TRBV1 is a pseudogene locus. The CDR3 has 13 residues. The CDR3: CTSSRTRKETQYF. Written as DNA, the CDR3 is TGCACCAGCAGCCGGACCCGGAAAGAGACCCAGTACTTC.

This chain joins TRBV9 and TRBJ1-6; D is ambiguous. The CDR3 has 17 amino acids. From germline, CDR1 is SGDLS and CDR2 YYNGEE. Trimming took off 5 bases at V and 6 bases at J, with 21 bases between the two ends. The DNA for the CDR3 is TGTGCCAGCAGTAGAACCCCAGGCGGTACGATTAATTCACCCCTCCACTTT. Translating it yields CASSRTPGGTINSPLHF.

The V gene is TRBV6-1, the J gene TRBJ2-7; no reliable D call. V dropped 0 bases and J dropped 3 bases, with 9 bases sitting between them. CDR1 and CDR2 (germline): MNHNS, SASEGT. This CDR3 has 14 residues. CDR3 region: CASSEAAVFYEQYF. In nucleotides, the CDR3 is TGTGCCAGCAGTGAAGCTGCAGTCTTCTACGAGCAGTACTTC.

This clone was seen once. This chain links TRBV18 with TRBJ2-5, with 7 bases that match TRBD2. The length of the CDR3 is 15 residues. Germline V gene data show CDR1 as KGHSH and CDR2 as LQKENI. Trimming at V came to 3 bases and at J to 4 bases, leaving 8 bases not matched to a gene. The CDR3 here is CASSPQTSRGETQYF. CDR3 nucleotides: TGTGCCAGCTCACCGCAGACTAGCAGAGGAGAGACCCAGTACTTC.

V and J are TRBV19 and TRBJ2-5, with D tentatively TRBD2 (6 bases). This CDR3 has 16 amino acids. Trimming removed 5 bases from V and 0 bases from J, with 16 bases in between. Germline V gene data show CDR1 as LNHDA and CDR2 as SQIVND (reference sequence). The CDR3 is CASSPLAGLYQETQYF. For the CDR3, the DNA is TGTGCCAGTAGTCCGCTGGCGGGGCTGTACCAAGAGACCCAGTACTTC.

The chain is built from TRBV11-2 and TRBJ1-4; D not resolved. V lost 3 bases, J lost 0 bases, and 8 bases lay in between. This CDR3 is built from 15 residues. Germline lookup yields CDR1 SGHAT and CDR2 FQNNGV. CDR3 nucleotide sequence: TGTGCCAGCAGCTTCAGAGGCACAACTAATGAAAAACTGTTTTTT. The encoded protein is CASSFRGTTNEKLFF.

This clone was detected once. The chain couples TRBV7-9 to TRBJ1-1; D unclear. This CDR3 has 14 amino acids. The V end lost 5 bases, the J end lost 0 bases, and 10 bases lay between the germline ends. The germline V gene has CDR1 SEHNR and CDR2 FQNEAQ (reference sequence). The DNA of the CDR3 is TGTGCCAGCAGCATTACAGCCTTGAACACTGAAGCTTTCTTT. Amino acids: CASSITALNTEAFF.

This clone was picked up a small number of times. The chain uses TRBV2 and TRBJ1-3, with D maybe TRBD1 (5 bases). The germline V gene encodes CDR1 SNHLY and CDR2 FYNNEI. Trimming removed 1 base at V and 7 bases at J, with 17 bases between. This CDR3 region has 16 residues. The chain's CDR3 is CASSEDGTVPRNTIYF. Here the CDR3 DNA reads TGTGCCAGCAGTGAAGATGGGACCGTTCCCCGGAACACCATATATTTT.

V usage is TRBV5-1 and J usage is TRBJ2-7; D may be TRBD2 (7 bases). The CDR3 is made up of 14 amino acids. CDR1 is SGHRS and CDR2 is YFSETQ in the germline V gene. V was cut by 3 bases and J by 4 bases, with 14 bases left in between. Written as DNA, the CDR3 is TGCGCCAGCAGCTCCCCGGGGGGCGAATACGAGCAGTACTTC. It is translated as CASSSPGGEYEQYF.

This clone is a singleton in its sample. The rearrangement links TRBV25-1 to TRBJ2-5, with 9 positions matching TRBD2. The CDR3 sequence is 16 residues long. Germline lookup yields CDR1 MGHDK and CDR2 SYGVNS. V gave up 6 bases and J gave up 4 bases; unmatched junction bases: 12. The CDR3 DNA follows: TGTGCCAGCAGGAAGGTTTTAGCGGGGGAAAGAGAGACCCAGTACTTC. Translating it yields CASRKVLAGERETQYF. The full variable domain, with the rest looked up from reference TRBV25-1 and TRBJ2-5, is EADIYQTPRYLVIGTGKKITLECSQTMGHDKMYWYQQDPGMELHLIHYSYGVNSTEKGDLSSESTVSRIRTEHFPLTLESARPSHTSQYLCASRKVLAGERETQYFGPGTRLLVL.

The rearrangement links TRBV28 to TRBJ1-2; tentative D call: TRBD1 (6 bases). Germline assignment: CDR1 MDHEN and CDR2 SYDVKM. This CDR3 has 14 amino acids. V dropped 6 bases and J dropped 5 bases, with 16 bases sitting between them. DNA of the CDR3: TGTGCCAGCAGAAAGCAGGGGCTTGGGTATGGCTACACCTTC. This sequence encodes CASRKQGLGYGYTF.

To note about this clone: This CDR3 is also generated by other DNA sequences in the sample. V usage is TRBV6-5 and J usage is TRBJ2-7, with D possibly matching TRBD1 (5 bases). The germline V gene has CDR1 MNHEY and CDR2 SVGAGI. The CDR3 consists of 12 residues. Trimming cost V 6 bases and J 4 bases, with 10 bases left between them. The CDR3 DNA follows: TGTGCCAGCAGCCAGGGAAGATACGAGCAGTACTTC. As protein: CASSQGRYEQYF.

The chain couples TRBV5-1 to TRBJ1-2; tentatively, D is TRBD1 (6 bases). Trimming took off 4 bases at V and 1 base at J, with 20 bases between the two ends. The CDR3 runs to 17 residues. Germline-derived CDR1 and CDR2 are SGHRS and YFSETQ. The CDR3 DNA reads TGCGCCAGCAGCCTGCAGGGGAGCGACCTCGTTAACTATGGCTACACCTTC. It is translated as CASSLQGSDLVNYGYTF.

The chain recombines TRBV5-1 with TRBJ2-7; 8 bases align to TRBD1. The germline V gene has CDR1 SGHRS and CDR2 YFSETQ. Trimming removed 4 bases from V and 8 bases from J; junction bases left unmatched: 11. CDR3 length equals 14 residues. The CDR3 DNA reads as TGCGCCAGCAGCATAACGACAGGGGATAAGCAGCAGTACTTC. It specifies CASSITTGDKQQYF.